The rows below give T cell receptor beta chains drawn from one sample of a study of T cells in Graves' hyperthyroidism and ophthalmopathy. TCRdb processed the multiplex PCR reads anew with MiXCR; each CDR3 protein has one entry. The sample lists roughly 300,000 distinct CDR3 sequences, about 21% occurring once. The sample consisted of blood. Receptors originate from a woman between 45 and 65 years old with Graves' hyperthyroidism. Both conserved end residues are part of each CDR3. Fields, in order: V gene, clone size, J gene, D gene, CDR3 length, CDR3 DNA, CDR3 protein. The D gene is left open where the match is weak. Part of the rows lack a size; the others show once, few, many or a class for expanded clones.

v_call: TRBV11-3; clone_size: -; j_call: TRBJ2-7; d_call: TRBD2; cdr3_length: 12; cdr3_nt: TGTGCCAGCAGCCCGGGAGGATGGGAGCAGTACTTC; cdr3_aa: CASSPGGWEQYF
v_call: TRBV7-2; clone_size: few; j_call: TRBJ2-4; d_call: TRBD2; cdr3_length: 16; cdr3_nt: TGTGCCAGCAGCTTACAGCGGGGGGGGGCCAAAAACATTCAGTACTTC; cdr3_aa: CASSLQRGGAKNIQYF
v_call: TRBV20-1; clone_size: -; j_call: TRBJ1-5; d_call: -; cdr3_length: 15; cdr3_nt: TGCAGTGCTAGAAACAGGGTGGAGATCAATCAGCCCCAGCATTTT; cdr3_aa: CSARNRVEINQPQHF
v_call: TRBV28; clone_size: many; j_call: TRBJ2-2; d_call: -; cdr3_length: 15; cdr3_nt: TGTGCCAGCAGGGGAGGCGACAGGTCGGCCGGGGAGCTGTTTTTT; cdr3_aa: CASRGGDRSAGELFF
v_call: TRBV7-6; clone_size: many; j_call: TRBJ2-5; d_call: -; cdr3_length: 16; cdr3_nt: TGTGCCAGCAGCTTAGGGAGCTCCCCGTACCTAGGGACCCAGTACTTC; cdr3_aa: CASSLGSSPYLGTQYF
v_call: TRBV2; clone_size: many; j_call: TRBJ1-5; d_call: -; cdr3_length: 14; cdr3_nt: TGTGCCAGCAGGGGGGCAGGGCCCAATCAGCCCCAGCATTTT; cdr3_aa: CASRGAGPNQPQHF
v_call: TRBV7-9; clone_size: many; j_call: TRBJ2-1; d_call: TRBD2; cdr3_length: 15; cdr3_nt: TGTGCCAGCAGCTTAGGGGGACTAGCCCGCAATGAGCAGTTCTTC; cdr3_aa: CASSLGGLARNEQFF
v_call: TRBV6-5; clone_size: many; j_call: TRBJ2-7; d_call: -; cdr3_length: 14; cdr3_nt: TGTGCCAGCAGTTACTCGGGACTTGGGTCCGAGCAGTACTTC; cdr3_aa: CASSYSGLGSEQYF
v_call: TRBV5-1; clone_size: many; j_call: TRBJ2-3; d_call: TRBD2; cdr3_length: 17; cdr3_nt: TGCGCCAGCAGTTTTGGGACTAGCGGGAGGAGCACAGATACGCAGTATTTT; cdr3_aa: CASSFGTSGRSTDTQYF
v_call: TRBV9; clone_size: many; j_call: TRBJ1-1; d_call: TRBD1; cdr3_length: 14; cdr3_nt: TGTGCCAGCAGCATATCTACAGGGGAAGCTGAAGCTTTCTTT; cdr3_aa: CASSISTGEAEAFF
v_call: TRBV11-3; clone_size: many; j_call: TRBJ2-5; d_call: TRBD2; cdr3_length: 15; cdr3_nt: TGTGCCAGCAGCTTAAGGCTAGCGGGCCAAGAGACCCAGTACTTC; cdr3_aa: CASSLRLAGQETQYF
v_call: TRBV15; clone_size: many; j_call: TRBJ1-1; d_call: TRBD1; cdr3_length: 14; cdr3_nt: TGTGCCACCAGAAGAGACAGGGAGAACACTGAAGCTTTCTTT; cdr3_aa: CATRRDRENTEAFF
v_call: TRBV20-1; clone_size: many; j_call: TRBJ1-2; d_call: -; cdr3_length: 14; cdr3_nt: TGCAGTGCTGTTGATGGGGCAGGGTTCTATGGCTACACCTTC; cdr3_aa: CSAVDGAGFYGYTF
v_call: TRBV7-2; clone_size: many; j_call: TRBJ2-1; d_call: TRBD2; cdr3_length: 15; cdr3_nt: TGTGCCAGCAGCTTAAAACCTAGCGGCTACAATGAGCAGTTCTTC; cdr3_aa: CASSLKPSGYNEQFF
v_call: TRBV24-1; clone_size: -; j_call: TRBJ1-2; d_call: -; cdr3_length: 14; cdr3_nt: TGTGCCACCAGTGATGCCCGAATCAGCTATGGCTACACCTTC; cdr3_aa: CATSDARISYGYTF
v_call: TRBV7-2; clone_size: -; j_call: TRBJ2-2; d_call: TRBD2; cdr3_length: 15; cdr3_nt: TGTGCCAGCAGCCCTCGGGCGGGAGTGTTCGGGGAGCTGTTTTTT; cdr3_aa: CASSPRAGVFGELFF
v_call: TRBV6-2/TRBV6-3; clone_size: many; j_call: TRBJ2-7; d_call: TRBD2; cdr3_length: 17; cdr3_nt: TGTGCCAGCACCAAAAAGGGGACTAGCGGGGGGATCTACGAGCAGTACTTC; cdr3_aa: CASTKKGTSGGIYEQYF
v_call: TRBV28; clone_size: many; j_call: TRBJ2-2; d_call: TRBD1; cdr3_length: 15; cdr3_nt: TGTGCCAGCAGTACTCAGGGGGCAGACACCGGGGAGCTGTTTTTT; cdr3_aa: CASSTQGADTGELFF
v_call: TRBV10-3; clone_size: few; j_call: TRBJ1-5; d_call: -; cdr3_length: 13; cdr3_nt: TGTGCCATCTCGGACAGAAAGAATCAGCCCCAGCATTTT; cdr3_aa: CAISDRKNQPQHF
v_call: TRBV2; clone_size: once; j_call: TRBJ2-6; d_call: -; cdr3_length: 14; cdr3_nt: TGTGCCAGCAGTAGGGACTCTGGGGCCAACGTCCTGACTTTC; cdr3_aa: CASSRDSGANVLTF
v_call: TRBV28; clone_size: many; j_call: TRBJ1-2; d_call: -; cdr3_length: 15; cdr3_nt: TGTGCCAGCAGTCCCCCAGGATGGGGGCGTTATGGCTACACCTTC; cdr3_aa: CASSPPGWGRYGYTF
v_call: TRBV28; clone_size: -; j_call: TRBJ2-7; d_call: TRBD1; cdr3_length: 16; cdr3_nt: TGTGCCAGCAGTTTAATCGGCTCGGGACAGATCTACGAGCAGTACTTC; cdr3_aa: CASSLIGSGQIYEQYF
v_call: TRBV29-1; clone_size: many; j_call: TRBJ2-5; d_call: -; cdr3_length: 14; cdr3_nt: TGCAGCGTTCCATACAGGGGGGGCCAAGAGACCCAGTACTTC; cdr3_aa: CSVPYRGGQETQYF
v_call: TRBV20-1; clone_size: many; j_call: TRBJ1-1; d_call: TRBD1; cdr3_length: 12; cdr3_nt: TGCAGTGCGAACGAAAGGGGGCGGGAGGCTTTCTTT; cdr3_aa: CSANERGREAFF
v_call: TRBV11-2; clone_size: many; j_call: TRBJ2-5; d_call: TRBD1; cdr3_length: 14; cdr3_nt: TGTGCCAGCAGCGCCTACAGGGGTGGAGAGACCCAGTACTTC; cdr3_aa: CASSAYRGGETQYF
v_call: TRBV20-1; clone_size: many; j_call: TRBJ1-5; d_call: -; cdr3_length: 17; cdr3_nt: TGCAGTGCTAGAGATGCCGGCAGCAGATTCAGCAATCAGCCCCAGCATTTT; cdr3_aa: CSARDAGSRFSNQPQHF
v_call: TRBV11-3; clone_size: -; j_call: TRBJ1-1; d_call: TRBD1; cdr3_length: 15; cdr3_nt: TGTGCCAGCAGCTTTTCGACAGGGCCCATCACTGAAGCTTTCTTT; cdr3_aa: CASSFSTGPITEAFF
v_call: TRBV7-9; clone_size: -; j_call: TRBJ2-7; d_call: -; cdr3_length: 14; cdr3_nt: TGTGCCAGCAGCTGGGGACCTACCCCCTACGAGCAGTACTTC; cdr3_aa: CASSWGPTPYEQYF
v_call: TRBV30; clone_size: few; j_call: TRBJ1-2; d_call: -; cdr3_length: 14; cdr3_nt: TGTGCCTGGAGTCCTAAACGGACAGTCTATGGCTACACCTTC; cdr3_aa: CAWSPKRTVYGYTF
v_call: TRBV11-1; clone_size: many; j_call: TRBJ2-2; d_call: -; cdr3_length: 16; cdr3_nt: TGTGCCAGCAGCGGATTCGCCCGCAGCGGAACCGGGGAGCTGTTTTTT; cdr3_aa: CASSGFARSGTGELFF
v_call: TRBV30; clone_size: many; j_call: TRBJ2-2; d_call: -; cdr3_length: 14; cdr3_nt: TGTGCCTGGACAGGGAGGAGAGGCACCGGGGAGCTGTTTTTT; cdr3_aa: CAWTGRRGTGELFF
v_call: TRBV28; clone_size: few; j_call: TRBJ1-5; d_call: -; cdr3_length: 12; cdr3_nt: TGTGCCACCACTTATAGCAATCAGCCCCAGCATTTT; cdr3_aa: CATTYSNQPQHF
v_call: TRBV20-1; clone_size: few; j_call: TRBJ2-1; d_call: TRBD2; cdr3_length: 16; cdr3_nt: TGCACTGCAGAAGGACGGACTAGCGGGAGTACCAATGAGCAGTTCTTC; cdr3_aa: CTAEGRTSGSTNEQFF
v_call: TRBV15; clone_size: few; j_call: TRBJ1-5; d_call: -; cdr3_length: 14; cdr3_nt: TGTGCCACCAGCAGATTGCAGGGTGATCAGCCCCAGCATTTT; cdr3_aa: CATSRLQGDQPQHF
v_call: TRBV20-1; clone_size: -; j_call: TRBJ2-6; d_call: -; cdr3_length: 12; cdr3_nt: TGCAGTGCTGGAACTAGGGCCAACGTCCTGACTTTC; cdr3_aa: CSAGTRANVLTF